This T cell receptor (beta chain) was found in a study of blood T cell repertoires in COVID-19. Study-level information: There were acute and convalescent COVID-19 samples, and they came from the United States, Italy and Spain. The cDNA or gDNA used as material had been derived from T cells, B-cell-depleted T cells, or PBMCs.

This CDR3 spans 15 amino acids. Trimming took 5 bases from V and 2 from J, leaving 19 bases between them. Germline V CDR1 and CDR2: GTSNPN, SVGIG (reference sequence). Clones were sequenced by immunoSEQ multiplex PCR, and TCRdb holds only the in-frame ones, with some missing. Seen here are 150,000 or so clones, around 82% observed once, and the top ten hold roughly 15%. The sequenced sample was peripheral blood. This sequence joins TRBV30 and TRBJ2-7; TRBD1 is a possible D gene (6 bases). This TCR was recovered from a human donor with acute or convalescent COVID-19. The donor label of this sample is uncertain. CDR3 sequence: CAWDRGLGTTYEQYF. The CDR3 region has the DNA TGTGCCTGGGACCGAGGGCTCGGGACAACCTACGAGCAGTACTTC.